This entry is about one T cell receptor (beta chain). What this receptor recognizes is not known. No quality values exist for individual bases; no much larger clone is one base distant. This sample was included in a study of Ad26.COV2.S vaccination and SARS-CoV-2 variants (dated by TCRdb to about 2021). Context from the whole study: TCRbeta repertoire sequencing served as the tool for gauging how specific and how broad the SARS-CoV-2-reactive T cell receptors were following Ad26.COV2.S vaccination. The TCR-sequenced set comprised about 30 samples: roughly 19 Ad26.COV2.S vaccine recipients, 5 placebo recipients and 8 SARS-CoV-2 convalescent individuals.

Summary of the overall study and its limitations: Vaccine and placebo recipients had similar non-spike TCR breadth, a finding consistent with the vaccine containing only spike. Substantial breadth of spike-specific CD8+ and CD4+ T cell responses was reported after vaccination. It was noted by the authors that total T cell responses may have been underestimated by the TCR breadth and depth analyses. Higher spike-specific TCR breadth was observed in Ad26.COV2.S recipients than in placebo recipients (P = 0.0014).

Germline trimming amounts to 2 bases on V and 8 bases on J, with 3 as the count of junction bases outside the gene matches. The CDR3, cysteine through phenylalanine, is 13 amino acids long. This entry keeps only the CDR3 DNA: 39 bases, framed from base 1. CDR1 and CDR2 are read off the germline V gene as MNHNS and SASEGT. The sample's time point, from its label and the paper: individuals recovered from natural SARS-CoV-2 infection. TCRbeta CDR3 regions were sequenced with the immunoSEQ Assay. After extraction, genomic DNA underwent amplification by bias-controlled multiplex PCR, followed by high-throughput sequencing. Concerning the study's data processing: Collapsing and filtering of sequences were performed to quantify the absolute abundance of each unique TCRbeta CDR3 region. T cell fraction was estimated by normalizing TCRbeta template counts to usable DNA, with usable DNA measured through amplification of reference genes found in all nucleated cells. Repertoire TCRs were annotated as SARS-CoV-2-specific by exact matching of V gene, CDR3 amino acid sequence and J gene to a known reactive TCR set. The reference SARS-CoV-2 TCR set was derived from MIRA and filtered for enrichment in COVID-19-positive ImmuneCODE repertoires, a step that removed public or cross-reactive TCRs. Drawing on the MIRA antigens, annotated TCRs were analysed further at the level of specific ORF or position within ORF. Depth was the summed frequency of annotated unique rearrangements, while breadth was defined as annotated unique rearrangements over total unique productive rearrangements. TCR breadth was compared between groups using two-sided Wilcoxon rank-sum tests. Imported from immuneACCESS, the table was reduced by TCRdb to in-frame sequences with V and J called. These copies leave out some clones; in studies compared against another copy, an unresolved V gene accounts for under half, and the cause of the remainder is not known. V and J calls plus clone size are reproduced from that table; the DNA served to infer D and trimming. A total of about 140,000 clones appear in this sample, approximately 90% of them only once. 5% of the sample is taken by the ten largest.

The source material was peripheral blood, sampled after recovery from COVID-19. The sequence came from a human donor who had recovered from COVID-19. The V gene is TRBV6-1 and the J gene is TRBJ2-1; TRBD2 lines up with 7 middle nucleotides. The encoded CDR3 is CASSELGGHEQFF. The base sequence is TGTGCCAGCAGTGAATTGGGAGGGCATGAGCAGTTCTTC.